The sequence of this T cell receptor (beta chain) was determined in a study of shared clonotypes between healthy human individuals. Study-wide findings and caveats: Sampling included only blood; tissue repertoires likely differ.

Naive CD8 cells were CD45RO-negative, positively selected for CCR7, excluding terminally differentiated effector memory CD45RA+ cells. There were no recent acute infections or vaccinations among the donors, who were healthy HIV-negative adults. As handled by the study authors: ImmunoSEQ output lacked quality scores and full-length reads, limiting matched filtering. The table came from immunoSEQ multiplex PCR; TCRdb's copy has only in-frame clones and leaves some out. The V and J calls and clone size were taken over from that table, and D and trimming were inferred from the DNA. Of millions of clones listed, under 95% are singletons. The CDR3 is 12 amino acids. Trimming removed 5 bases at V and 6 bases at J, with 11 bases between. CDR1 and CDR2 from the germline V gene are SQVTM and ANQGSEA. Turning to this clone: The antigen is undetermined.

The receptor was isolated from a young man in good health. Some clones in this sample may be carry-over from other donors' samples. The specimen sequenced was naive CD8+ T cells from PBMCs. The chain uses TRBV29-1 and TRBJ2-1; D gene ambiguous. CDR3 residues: CSVLSWGNEQFF. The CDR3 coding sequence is TGCAGCGTTCTGAGCTGGGGCAATGAGCAGTTCTTC.